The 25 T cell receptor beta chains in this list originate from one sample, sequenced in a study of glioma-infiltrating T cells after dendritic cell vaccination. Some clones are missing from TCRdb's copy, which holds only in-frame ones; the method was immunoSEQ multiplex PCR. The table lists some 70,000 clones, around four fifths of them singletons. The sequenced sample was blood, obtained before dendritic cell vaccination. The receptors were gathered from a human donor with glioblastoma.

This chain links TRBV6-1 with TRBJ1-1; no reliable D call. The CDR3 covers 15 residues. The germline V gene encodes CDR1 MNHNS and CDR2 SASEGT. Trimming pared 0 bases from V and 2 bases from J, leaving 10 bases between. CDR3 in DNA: TGTGCCAGCAGTGAAGCGTGGCAATTAAACACTGAAGCTTTCTTT. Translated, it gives CASSEAWQLNTEAFF.

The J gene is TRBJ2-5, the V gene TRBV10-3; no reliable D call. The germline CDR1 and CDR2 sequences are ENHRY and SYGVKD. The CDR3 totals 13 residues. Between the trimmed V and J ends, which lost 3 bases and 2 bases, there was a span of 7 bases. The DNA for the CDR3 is TGTGCCATCAGTGATCCCGGGCAAGAGACCCAGTACTTC. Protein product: CAISDPGQETQYF.

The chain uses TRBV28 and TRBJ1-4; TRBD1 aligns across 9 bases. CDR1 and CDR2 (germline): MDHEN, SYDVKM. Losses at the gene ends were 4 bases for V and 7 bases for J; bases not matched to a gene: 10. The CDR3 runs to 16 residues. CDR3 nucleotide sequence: TGTGCCAGCAGTTCGTCCGGGACAGGGCTTGGTGAAAAACTGTTTTTT. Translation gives CASSSSGTGLGEKLFF.

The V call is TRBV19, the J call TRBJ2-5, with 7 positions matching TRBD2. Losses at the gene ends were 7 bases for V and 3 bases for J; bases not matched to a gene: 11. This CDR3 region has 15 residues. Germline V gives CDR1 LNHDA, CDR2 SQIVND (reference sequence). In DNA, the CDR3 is TGTGCCAGTACCCATACCGGGACTACCGAAGAGACCCAGTACTTC. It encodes CASTHTGTTEETQYF.

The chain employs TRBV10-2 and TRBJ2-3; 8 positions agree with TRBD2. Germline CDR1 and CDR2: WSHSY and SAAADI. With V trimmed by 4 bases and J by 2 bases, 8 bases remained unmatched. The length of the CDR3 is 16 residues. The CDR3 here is CASSGRAGGPTDTQYF. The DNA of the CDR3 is TGCGCCAGCAGTGGCCGGGCGGGGGGCCCCACAGATACGCAGTATTTT.

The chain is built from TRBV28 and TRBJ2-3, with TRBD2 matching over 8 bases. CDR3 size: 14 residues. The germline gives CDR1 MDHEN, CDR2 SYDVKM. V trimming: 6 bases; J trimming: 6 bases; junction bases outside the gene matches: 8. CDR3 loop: CASSPPGLGDTQYF. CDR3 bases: TGTGCCAGCAGCCCCCCGGGACTAGGGGATACGCAGTATTTT. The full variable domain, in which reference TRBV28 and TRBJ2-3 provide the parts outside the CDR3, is DVKVTQSSRYLVKRTGEKVFLECVQDMDHENMFWYRQDPGLGLRLIYFSYDVKMKEKGDIPEGYSVSREKKERFSLILESASTNQTSMYLCASSPPGLGDTQYFGPGTRLTVL.

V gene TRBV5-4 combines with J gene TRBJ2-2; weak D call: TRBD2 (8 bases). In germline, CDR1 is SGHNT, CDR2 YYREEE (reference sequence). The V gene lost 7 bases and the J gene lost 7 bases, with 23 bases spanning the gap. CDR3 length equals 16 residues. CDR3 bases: TGTGCCAGCCGGCAAGGGGGCGGGGGGAGCGGCGGGGAGCTGTTTTTT. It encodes CASRQGGGGSGGELFF.

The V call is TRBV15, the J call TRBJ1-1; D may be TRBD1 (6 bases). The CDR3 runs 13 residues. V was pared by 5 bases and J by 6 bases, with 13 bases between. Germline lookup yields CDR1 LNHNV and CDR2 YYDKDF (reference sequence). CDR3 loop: CATSVRTGPEAFF. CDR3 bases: TGTGCCACCAGCGTAAGAACAGGGCCTGAAGCTTTCTTT. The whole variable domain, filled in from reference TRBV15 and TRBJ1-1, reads DAMVIQNPRYQVTQFGKPVTLSCSQTLNHNVMYWYQQKSSQAPKLLFHYYDKDFNNEADTPDNFQSRRPNTSFCFLDIRSPGLGDTAMYLCATSVRTGPEAFFGQGTRLTVV.

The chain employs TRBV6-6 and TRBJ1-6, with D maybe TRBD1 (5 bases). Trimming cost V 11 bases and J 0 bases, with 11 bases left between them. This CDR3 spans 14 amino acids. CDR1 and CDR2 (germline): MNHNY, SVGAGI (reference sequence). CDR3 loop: CACLRGSYNSPLHF. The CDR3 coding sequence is TGTGCCTGCCTAAGGGGCTCCTATAATTCACCCCTCCACTTT.

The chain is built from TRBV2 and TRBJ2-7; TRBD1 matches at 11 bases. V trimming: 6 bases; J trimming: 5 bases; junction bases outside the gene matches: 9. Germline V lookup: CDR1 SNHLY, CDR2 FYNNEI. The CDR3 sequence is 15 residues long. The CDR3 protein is CASRPGQGGVNEQYF. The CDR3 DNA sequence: TGTGCCAGCAGGCCGGGACAGGGGGGGGTCAACGAGCAGTACTTC.

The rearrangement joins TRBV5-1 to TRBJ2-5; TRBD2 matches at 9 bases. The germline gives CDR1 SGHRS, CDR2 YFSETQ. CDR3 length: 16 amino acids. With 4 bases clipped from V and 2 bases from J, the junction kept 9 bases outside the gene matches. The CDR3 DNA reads TGCGCCAGCAGCCCATTGCGGGGGGGTAGACAAGAGACCCAGTACTTC. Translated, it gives CASSPLRGGRQETQYF.

In nucleotides, the CDR3 is TGCGCCAGCAGCTTGGCCGGTAGCGGGGCAGATACGCAGTATTTT. Translated: CASSLAGSGADTQYF. The chain carries TRBV5-1 and TRBJ2-3; 8 bases are shared with TRBD2. Germline CDR1 SGHRS, CDR2 YFSETQ. There are 15 residues in the CDR3. Trimming took 0 bases from V and 4 from J; bases not matched to a gene: 4.

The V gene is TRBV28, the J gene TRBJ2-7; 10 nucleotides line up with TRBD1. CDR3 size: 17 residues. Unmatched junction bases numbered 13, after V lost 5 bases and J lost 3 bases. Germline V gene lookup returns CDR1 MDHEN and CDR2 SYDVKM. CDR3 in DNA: TGTGCCAGCAGTCCTAACGGGTCGACAGGGGGCCGCTACGAGCAGTACTTC. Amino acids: CASSPNGSTGGRYEQYF. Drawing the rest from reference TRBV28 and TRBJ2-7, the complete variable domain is DVKVTQSSRYLVKRTGEKVFLECVQDMDHENMFWYRQDPGLGLRLIYFSYDVKMKEKGDIPEGYSVSREKKERFSLILESASTNQTSMYLCASSPNGSTGGRYEQYFGPGTRLTVT.

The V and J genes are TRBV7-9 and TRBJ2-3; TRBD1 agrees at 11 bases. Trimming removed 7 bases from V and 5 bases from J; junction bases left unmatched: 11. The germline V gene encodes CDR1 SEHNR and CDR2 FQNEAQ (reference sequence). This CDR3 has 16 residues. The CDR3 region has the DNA TGTGCCAGCAATTCCGGGACAGGGGGTGTCGGAGATACGCAGTATTTT. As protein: CASNSGTGGVGDTQYF.

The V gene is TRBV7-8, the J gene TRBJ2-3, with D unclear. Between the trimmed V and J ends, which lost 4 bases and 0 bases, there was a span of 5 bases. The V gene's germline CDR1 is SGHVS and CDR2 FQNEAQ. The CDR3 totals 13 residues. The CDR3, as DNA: TGTGCCAGCAGCTCCCATAGCACAGATACGCAGTATTTT. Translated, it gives CASSSHSTDTQYF.

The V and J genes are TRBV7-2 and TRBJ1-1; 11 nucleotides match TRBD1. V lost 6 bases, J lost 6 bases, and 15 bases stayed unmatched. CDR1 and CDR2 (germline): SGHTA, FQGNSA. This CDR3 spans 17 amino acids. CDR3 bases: TGTGCCAGCAGGTTAAGGAGGACAGGGGGCGTCCGGGCTGAAGCTTTCTTT. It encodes CASRLRRTGGVRAEAFF.

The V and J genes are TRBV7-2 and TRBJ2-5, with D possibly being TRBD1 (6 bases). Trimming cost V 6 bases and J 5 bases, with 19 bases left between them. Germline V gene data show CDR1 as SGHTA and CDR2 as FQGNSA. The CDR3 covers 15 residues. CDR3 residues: CASSDGGFPQETQYF. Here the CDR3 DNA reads TGTGCCAGCAGTGATGGGGGCTTCCCCCAGGAGACCCAGTACTTC.

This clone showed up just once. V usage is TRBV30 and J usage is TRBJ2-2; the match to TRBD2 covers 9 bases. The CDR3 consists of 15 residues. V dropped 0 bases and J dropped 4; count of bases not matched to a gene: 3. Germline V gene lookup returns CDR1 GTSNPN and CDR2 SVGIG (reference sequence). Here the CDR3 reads CAWSVSGSFTGELFF. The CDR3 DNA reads TGTGCCTGGAGTGTTAGCGGGAGTTTCACCGGGGAGCTGTTTTTT.

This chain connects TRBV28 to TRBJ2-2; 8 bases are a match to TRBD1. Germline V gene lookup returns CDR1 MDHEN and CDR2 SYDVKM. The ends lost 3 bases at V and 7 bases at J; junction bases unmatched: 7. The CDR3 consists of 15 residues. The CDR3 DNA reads TGTGCCAGCAGTTTCCGGCAGGGGGCTGACGGGGAGCTGTTTTTT. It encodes CASSFRQGADGELFF.

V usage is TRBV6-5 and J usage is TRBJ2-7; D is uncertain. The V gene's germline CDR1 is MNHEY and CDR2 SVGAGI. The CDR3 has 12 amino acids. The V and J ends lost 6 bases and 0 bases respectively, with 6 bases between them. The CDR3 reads CASSKASYEQYF. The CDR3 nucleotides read TGTGCCAGCAGCAAAGCCTCCTACGAGCAGTACTTC.

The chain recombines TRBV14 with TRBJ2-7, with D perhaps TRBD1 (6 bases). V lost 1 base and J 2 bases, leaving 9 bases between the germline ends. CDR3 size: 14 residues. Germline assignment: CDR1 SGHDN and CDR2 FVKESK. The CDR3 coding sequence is TGTGCCAGCAGCCAAGGGGGGCCGGCCTACGAGCAGTACTTC. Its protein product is CASSQGGPAYEQYF.

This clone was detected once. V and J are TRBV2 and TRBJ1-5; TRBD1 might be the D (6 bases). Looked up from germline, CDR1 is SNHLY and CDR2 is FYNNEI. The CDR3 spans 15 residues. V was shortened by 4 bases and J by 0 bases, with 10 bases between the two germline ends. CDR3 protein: CASSGQAGSNQPQHF. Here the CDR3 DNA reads TGTGCCAGCAGTGGACAGGCCGGTAGCAATCAGCCCCAGCATTTT.

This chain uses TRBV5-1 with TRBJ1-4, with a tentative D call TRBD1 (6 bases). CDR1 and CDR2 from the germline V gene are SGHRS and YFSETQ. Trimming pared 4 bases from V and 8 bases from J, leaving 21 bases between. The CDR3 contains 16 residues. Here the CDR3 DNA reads TGCGCCAGCAGCCAGGACTCGCAGGGGAGAGAGGAAAAACTGTTTTTT. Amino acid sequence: CASSQDSQGREEKLFF.

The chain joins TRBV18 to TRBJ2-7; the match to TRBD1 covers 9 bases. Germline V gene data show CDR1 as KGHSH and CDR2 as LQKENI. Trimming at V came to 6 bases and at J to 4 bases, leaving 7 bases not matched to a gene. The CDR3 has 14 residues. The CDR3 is CASSGRTGDYEQYF. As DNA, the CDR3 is TGTGCCAGCTCTGGCCGGACAGGGGATTACGAGCAGTACTTC. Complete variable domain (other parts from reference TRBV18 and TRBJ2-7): NAGVMQNPRHLVRRRGQEARLRCSPMKGHSHVYWYRQLPEEGLKFMVYLQKENIIDESGMPKERFSAEFPKEGPSILRIQQVVRGDSAAYFCASSGRTGDYEQYFGPGTRLTVT.

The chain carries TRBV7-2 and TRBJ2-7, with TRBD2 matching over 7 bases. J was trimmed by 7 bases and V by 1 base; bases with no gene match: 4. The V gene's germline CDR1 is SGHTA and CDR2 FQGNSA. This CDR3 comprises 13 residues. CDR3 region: CASSLEAGREQYF. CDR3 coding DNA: TGTGCCAGCAGCTTAGAAGCGGGGCGGGAGCAGTACTTC. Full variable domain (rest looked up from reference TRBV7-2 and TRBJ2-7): GAGVSQSPSNKVTEKGKDVELRCDPISGHTALYWYRQSLGQGLEFLIYFQGNSAPDKSGLPSDRFSAERTGGSVSTLTIQRTQQEDSAVYLCASSLEAGREQYFGPGTRLTVT.